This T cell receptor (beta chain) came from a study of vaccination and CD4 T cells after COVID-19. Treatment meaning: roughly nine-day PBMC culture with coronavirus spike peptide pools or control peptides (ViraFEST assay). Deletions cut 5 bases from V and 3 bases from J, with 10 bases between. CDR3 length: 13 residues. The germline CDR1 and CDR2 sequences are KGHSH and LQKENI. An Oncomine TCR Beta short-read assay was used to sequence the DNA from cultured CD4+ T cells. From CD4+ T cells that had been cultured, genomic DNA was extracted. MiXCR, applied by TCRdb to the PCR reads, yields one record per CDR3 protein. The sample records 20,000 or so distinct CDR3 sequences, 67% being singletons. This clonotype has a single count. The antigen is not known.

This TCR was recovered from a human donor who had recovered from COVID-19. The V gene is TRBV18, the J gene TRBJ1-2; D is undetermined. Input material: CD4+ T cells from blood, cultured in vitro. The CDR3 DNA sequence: TGTGCCAGCTCATACAAAGACGACTATGGCTACACCTTC. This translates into CASSYKDDYGYTF.